This TCR beta chain was observed in a study of PD-1 blockade in classical Hodgkin lymphoma. Patients all relapsed after autologous stem cell transplantation, and there was variation in brentuximab vedotin exposure. Best overall response was complete response, partial response or progressive disease in these relapsed/refractory classical Hodgkin lymphoma patients. Study conclusions and caveats: The CD4+ diversity rise by C4D1 was clearest in complete responders.

The V and J ends lost 0 bases and 8 bases respectively, with 14 bases between them. Germline CDR1 is LGHNA and CDR2 is YNFKEQ. This CDR3 has 15 amino acids. Details on this clone: Its antigen remains unknown.

Here immunoSEQ multiplex PCR was the method, and the copy in TCRdb shows in-frame clones only, minus some. The top ten clones hold around 2.3% of a sample with tens of thousands of clones, about nine tenths of them seen once. The sample in question was peripheral blood mononuclear cells (PBMCs), obtained at baseline. The rearrangement joins TRBV4-2 to TRBJ2-1, with D perhaps TRBD1 (5 bases). This TCR derives from a human donor with classical Hodgkin lymphoma. CDR3 DNA: TGTGCCAGCAGCCAAGAAACGGACAATTTCTATGAGCAGTTCTTC. Translation: CASSQETDNFYEQFF.